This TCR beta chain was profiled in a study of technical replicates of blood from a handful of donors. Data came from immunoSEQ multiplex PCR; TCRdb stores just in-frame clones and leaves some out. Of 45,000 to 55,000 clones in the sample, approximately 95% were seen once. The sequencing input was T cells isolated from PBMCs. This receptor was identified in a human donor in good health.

For the CDR3, the DNA is TGTGCCAGCAGTTCGTATCCCGGACAGCTTACAGATACGCAGTATTTT. Its protein product is CASSSYPGQLTDTQYF. The V and J genes are TRBV11-2 and TRBJ2-3, with D possibly being TRBD1 (6 bases). Trimming took 6 bases from V and 3 from J, leaving 19 bases between them. CDR1 and CDR2 from the germline V gene are SGHAT and FQNNGV. This CDR3 spans 16 amino acids.